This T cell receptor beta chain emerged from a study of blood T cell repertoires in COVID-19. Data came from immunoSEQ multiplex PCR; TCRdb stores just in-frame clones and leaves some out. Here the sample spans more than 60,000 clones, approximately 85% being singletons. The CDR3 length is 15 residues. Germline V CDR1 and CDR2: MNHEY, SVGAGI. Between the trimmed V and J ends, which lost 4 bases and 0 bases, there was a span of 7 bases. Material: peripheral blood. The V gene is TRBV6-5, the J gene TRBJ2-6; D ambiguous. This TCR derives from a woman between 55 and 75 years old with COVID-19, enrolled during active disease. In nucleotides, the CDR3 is TGTGCCAGCAGTTCCCACAGCTCTGGGGCCAACGTCCTGACTTTC. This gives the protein CASSSHSSGANVLTF.